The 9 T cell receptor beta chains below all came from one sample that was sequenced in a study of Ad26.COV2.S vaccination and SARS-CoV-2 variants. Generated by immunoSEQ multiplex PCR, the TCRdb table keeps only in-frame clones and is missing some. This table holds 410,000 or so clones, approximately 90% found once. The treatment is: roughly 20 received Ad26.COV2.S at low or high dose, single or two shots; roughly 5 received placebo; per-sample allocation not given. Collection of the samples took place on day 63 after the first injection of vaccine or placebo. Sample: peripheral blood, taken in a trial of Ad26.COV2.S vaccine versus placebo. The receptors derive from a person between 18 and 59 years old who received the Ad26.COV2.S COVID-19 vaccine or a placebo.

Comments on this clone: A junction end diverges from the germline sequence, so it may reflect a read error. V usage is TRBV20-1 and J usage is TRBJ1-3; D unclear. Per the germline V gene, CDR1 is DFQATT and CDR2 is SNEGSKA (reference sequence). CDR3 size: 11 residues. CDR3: CSARDRNTIYF. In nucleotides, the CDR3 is TGCAGTGCAAGAGATAGAAACACCATATATTTT.

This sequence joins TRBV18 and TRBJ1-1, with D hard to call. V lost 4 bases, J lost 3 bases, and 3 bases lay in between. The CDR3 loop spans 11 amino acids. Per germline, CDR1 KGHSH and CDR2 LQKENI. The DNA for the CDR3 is TGTGCCAGCTCACAAGACACTGAAGCTTTCTTT. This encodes CASSQDTEAFF. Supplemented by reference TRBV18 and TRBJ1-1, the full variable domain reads NAGVMQNPRHLVRRRGQEARLRCSPMKGHSHVYWYRQLPEEGLKFMVYLQKENIIDESGMPKERFSAEFPKEGPSILRIQQVVRGDSAAYFCASSQDTEAFFGQGTRLTVV.

CDR3 DNA: TGTGCCAGCAGTTCTACAGGGGTAAGGCAGTATTTT. Translated: CASSSTGVRQYF. This chain uses TRBV25-1 with TRBJ2-3, with 7 bases fitting TRBD1. CDR3 length: 12 residues. CDR1 and CDR2 from the germline V gene are MGHDK and SYGVNS. V was clipped by 5 bases and J by 11 bases; unmatched bases: 7. The variable domain in full, with the rest retrieved from reference TRBV25-1 and TRBJ2-3, is EADIYQTPRYLVIGTGKKITLECSQTMGHDKMYWYQQDPGMELHLIHYSYGVNSTEKGDLSSESTVSRIRTEHFPLTLESARPSHTSQYLCASSSTGVRQYFGPGTRLTVL.

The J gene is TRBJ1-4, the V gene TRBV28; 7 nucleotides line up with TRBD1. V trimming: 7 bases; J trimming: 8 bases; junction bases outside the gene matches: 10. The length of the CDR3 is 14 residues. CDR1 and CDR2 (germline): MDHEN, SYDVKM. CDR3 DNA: TGTGCCAGCACCGGACAGGCCCCTAGGGAAAAACTGTTTTTT. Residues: CASTGQAPREKLFF.

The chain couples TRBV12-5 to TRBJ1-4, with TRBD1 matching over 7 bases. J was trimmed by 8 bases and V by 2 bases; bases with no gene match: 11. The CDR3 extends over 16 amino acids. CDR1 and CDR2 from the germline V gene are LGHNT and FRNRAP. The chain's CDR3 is CASGLKRWDRKEKLFF. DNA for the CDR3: TGTGCTAGTGGTTTGAAGAGATGGGACAGAAAGGAAAAACTGTTTTTT.

CDR3 sequence reads: CASKPGESSPLHF. The CDR3 region has the DNA TGTGCCAGCAAGCCGGGGGAGAGTTCACCCCTCCACTTT. The chain carries TRBV7-8 and TRBJ1-6; D is possibly TRBD1 (5 bases). CDR3 length equals 13 residues. The germline V gene has CDR1 SGHVS and CDR2 FQNEAQ. Trimming took off 7 bases at V and 9 bases at J, with 13 bases between the two ends.

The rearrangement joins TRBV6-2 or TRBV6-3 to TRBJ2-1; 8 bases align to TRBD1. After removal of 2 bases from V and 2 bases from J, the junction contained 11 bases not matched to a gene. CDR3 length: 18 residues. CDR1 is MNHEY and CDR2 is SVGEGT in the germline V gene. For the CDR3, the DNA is TGTGCCAGCAGTTACGTTTACGGACAGGGAACTACCTACAATGAGCAGTTCTTC. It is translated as CASSYVYGQGTTYNEQFF.

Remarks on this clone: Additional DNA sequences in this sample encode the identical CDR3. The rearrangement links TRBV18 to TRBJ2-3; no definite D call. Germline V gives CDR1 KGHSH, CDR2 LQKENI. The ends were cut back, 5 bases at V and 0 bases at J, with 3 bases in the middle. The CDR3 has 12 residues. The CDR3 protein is CASSSSTDTQYF. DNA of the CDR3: TGTGCCAGCTCATCAAGCACAGATACGCAGTATTTT.

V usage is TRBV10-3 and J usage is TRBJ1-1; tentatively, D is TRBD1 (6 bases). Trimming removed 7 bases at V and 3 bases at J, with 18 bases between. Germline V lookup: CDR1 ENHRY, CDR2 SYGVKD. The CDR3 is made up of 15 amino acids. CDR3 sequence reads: CAITDPDGGHTEAFF. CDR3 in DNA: TGTGCCATCACCGACCCCGACGGGGGCCACACTGAAGCTTTCTTT.